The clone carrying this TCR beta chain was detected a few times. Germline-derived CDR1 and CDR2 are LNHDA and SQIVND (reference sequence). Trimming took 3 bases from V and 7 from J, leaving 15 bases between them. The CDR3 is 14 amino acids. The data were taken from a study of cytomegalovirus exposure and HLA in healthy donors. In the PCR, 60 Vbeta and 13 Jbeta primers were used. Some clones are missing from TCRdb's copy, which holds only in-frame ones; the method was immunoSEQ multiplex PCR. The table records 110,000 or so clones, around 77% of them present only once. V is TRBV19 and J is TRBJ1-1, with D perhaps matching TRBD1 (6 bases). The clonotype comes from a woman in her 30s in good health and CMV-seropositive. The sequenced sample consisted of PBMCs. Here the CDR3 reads CASSIREVGGEAFF. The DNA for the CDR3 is TGTGCCAGTAGTATTAGAGAGGTAGGGGGTGAAGCTTTCTTT.